Listed here is a single T cell receptor beta chain. The data stem from a study of blood T cell repertoires in COVID-19. Overall study context: There were acute and convalescent COVID-19 samples, and they came from the United States, Italy and Spain. T cells, B-cell-depleted T cells, or PBMCs supplied cDNA or gDNA.

How the authors handled the data: Amplification of reference gene primers was used by the study to estimate nucleated cell counts. Libraries were prepared by immunoSEQ multiplex PCR; TCRdb keeps only in-frame clonotypes and omits some of them. Clonal size and the V and J genes are those of that table, whereas D and trimming came from the DNA. Altogether under 250,000 clones are present, about 83% being singletons, with the ten largest covering 5.5%. This CDR3 is 17 amino acids long. Germline V lookup: CDR1 ENHRY, CDR2 SYGVKD. With V trimmed by 0 bases and J by 7 bases, 9 bases remained unmatched. The chain recombines TRBV10-3 with TRBJ1-2; 12 nucleotides match TRBD1. The TCR originated in a human donor in a cohort sampled during active COVID-19. Sequencing was performed on peripheral blood. The CDR3 nucleotides are TGTGCCATCAGTGAGTCCTTCGTCGGGACAGGGGGCTTTGGCTACACCTTC. Translating gives CAISESFVGTGGFGYTF.